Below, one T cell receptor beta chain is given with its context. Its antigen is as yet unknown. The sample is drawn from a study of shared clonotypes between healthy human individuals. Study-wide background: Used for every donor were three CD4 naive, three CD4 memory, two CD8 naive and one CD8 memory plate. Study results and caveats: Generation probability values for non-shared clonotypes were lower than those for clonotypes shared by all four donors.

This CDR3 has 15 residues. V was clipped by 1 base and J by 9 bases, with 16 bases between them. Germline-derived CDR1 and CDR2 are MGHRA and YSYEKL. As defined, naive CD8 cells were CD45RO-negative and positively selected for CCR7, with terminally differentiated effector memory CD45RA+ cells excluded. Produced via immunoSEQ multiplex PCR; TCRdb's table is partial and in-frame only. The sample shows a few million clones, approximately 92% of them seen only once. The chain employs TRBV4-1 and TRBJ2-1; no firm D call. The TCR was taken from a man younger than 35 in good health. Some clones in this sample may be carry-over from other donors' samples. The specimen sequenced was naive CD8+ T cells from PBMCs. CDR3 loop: CASSQGRASGGEQFF. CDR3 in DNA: TGCGCCAGCAGCCAAGGGAGAGCGTCGGGCGGTGAGCAGTTCTTC.